Listed here are 27 T cell receptor beta chains from one sample, sequenced in a study of siplizumab effects on memory and regulatory T cells (dated by TCRdb to the late 2010s). Library method: the immunoSEQ multiplex PCR assay. TCRdb holds this immuneACCESS table with in-frame rearrangements only. Some clones are missing; in checked studies, unresolved V genes explain under half, and the rest has no known cause. This sample gives roughly 120,000 clones in total; 94% of them show up just once. The ten largest clones represent under 2% of the sample. The sample consisted of non-Treg CD4+ T cells sorted from blood. In light of the paper, this sample's cell subset or site label describes: FACS-sorted unstimulated CD4+ non-regulatory T cells. Receptor source: a human donor in good health.

The chain recombines TRBV5-5 with TRBJ2-7, with 8 bases that match TRBD1. The ends lost 2 bases at V and 2 bases at J; junction bases unmatched: 3. The CDR3 runs to 14 residues. CDR1 is SGHKS and CDR2 is YYEKEE in the germline V gene (reference sequence). DNA for the CDR3: TGTGCCAGCAGCTTTGGACAGGGTACCTACGAGCAGTACTTC. Translating gives CASSFGQGTYEQYF.

The genes are TRBV5-6 and TRBJ2-3; D might be TRBD2 (6 bases). The germline CDR1 and CDR2 sequences are SGHDT and YYEEEE. The CDR3 spans 14 residues. V was pared by 0 bases and J by 2 bases, with 7 bases between. Here the CDR3 reads CASSLGGITDTQYF. CDR3 in DNA: TGTGCCAGCAGCTTGGGCGGGATCACAGATACGCAGTATTTT.

V gene TRBV2 combines with J gene TRBJ1-1, with 7 bases fitting TRBD1. The V segment lost 3 bases and the J segment 1 base; nucleotides outside the gene matches: 8. The CDR3 consists of 16 residues. Germline V CDR1 and CDR2: SNHLY, FYNNEI. The chain's CDR3 is CASSDFTGAPNTEAFF. For the CDR3, the DNA is TGTGCCAGCAGTGACTTCACAGGGGCTCCGAACACTGAAGCTTTCTTT.

The chain links TRBV5-4 to TRBJ2-7; D assignment may be TRBD1 or TRBD2 (5 bases each). Trimming cost V 3 bases and J 3 bases, with 7 bases left between them. This CDR3 is 12 amino acids long. From germline, CDR1 is SGHNT and CDR2 YYREEE (reference sequence). CDR3 sequence: CASSWDDYEQYF. The CDR3 bases are TGTGCCAGCAGCTGGGACGACTACGAGCAGTACTTC.

The CDR3 loop is CASQRQDNEKLFF. In nucleotides, the CDR3 is TGTGCCAGCCAGAGGCAGGATAATGAAAAACTGTTTTTT. The rearrangement links TRBV6-6 to TRBJ1-4; D is ambiguous. This CDR3 comprises 13 residues. V was trimmed by 8 bases and J by 4 bases, leaving 11 bases between them. Germline values: CDR1 MNHNY, CDR2 SVGAGI (reference sequence).

This chain uses TRBV5-6 with TRBJ2-2; possibly TRBD2 for D (5 bases). Between the trimmed V and J ends, which lost 5 bases and 6 bases, there was a span of 20 bases. The germline CDR1 and CDR2 sequences are SGHDT and YYEEEE. The CDR3 totals 16 residues. The CDR3 loop is CASRGPDRRMSGELFF. The CDR3 nucleotides read TGTGCCAGCAGAGGCCCTGACCGGAGGATGTCCGGGGAGCTGTTTTTT.

As concerns this clone: A read error may account for a junction end that differs from germline. V gene TRBV7-7 combines with J gene TRBJ2-1, with D possibly called TRBD1 or TRBD2 (6 bases each). Looked up from germline, CDR1 is SSHAT and CDR2 is FNYEAQ (reference sequence). This CDR3 has 15 residues. The CDR3 nucleotides read TGTGCTAGCAGCCTAGCGCAAACGGGGGCCAATGAGCAGTTCTTC. It specifies CASSLAQTGANEQFF.

Points on this clone: The sample holds other DNA sequences that translate to the same CDR3. The chain couples TRBV18 to TRBJ1-5; no firm D call. Trimming stripped 2 bases from V and 7 bases from J, with 12 bases between. In germline, CDR1 is KGHSH, CDR2 LQKENI. The CDR3 extends over 14 amino acids. The DNA for the CDR3 is TGTGCCAGCTCACCAGTAGACGCGGGGCAGCCCCAGCATTTT. This codes for CASSPVDAGQPQHF.

V is TRBV5-5 and J is TRBJ2-7, with D perhaps matching TRBD1 or TRBD2 (5 bases each). The CDR3 spans 15 residues. Germline V lookup: CDR1 SGHKS, CDR2 YYEKEE (reference sequence). The V end was cut by 2 bases, the J end by 0 bases, with 12 bases between. This CDR3 is CASSFFGGNSYEQYF. CDR3 coding DNA: TGTGCCAGCAGCTTTTTTGGGGGAAACTCCTACGAGCAGTACTTC.

V gene TRBV7-9 combines with J gene TRBJ1-2; possible D gene TRBD1, 5 bases. The CDR3 consists of 16 residues. The germline V and J ends were trimmed by 5 bases and 7 bases, with 23 bases remaining between them. Germline V gene sequence: CDR1 SEHNR, CDR2 FQNEAQ (reference sequence). CDR3 loop: CASSPRDPQRPIGYTF. CDR3 sequence (DNA): TGTGCCAGCAGCCCCCGGGACCCGCAGAGACCCATTGGCTACACCTTC.

The chain has TRBV28 and TRBJ1-5; D gene ambiguous. CDR1 MDHEN and CDR2 SYDVKM come from the germline V gene. V lost 6 bases and J 3 bases, leaving 15 bases between the germline ends. The CDR3 runs to 15 residues. The CDR3 nucleotides are TGTGCCAGCAGGAAAGGACGGTTCAACAATCAGCCCCAGCATTTT. Translation: CASRKGRFNNQPQHF.

The DNA of the CDR3 is TGTGCCAGCAGCCGGGGGCCGCTGGAGACCCAGTACTTC. Amino acids: CASSRGPLETQYF. This sequence joins TRBV6-6 and TRBJ2-5; tentatively, D is TRBD1 or TRBD2 (6 bases each). CDR3 size: 13 residues. Between the trimmed V and J ends, which lost 6 bases and 5 bases, there was a span of 13 bases. CDR1 and CDR2 from the germline V gene are MNHNY and SVGAGI (reference sequence).

The chain uses TRBV6-1 and TRBJ2-5; 9 bases are a match to TRBD2. J lost 4 bases, V lost 2 bases, and 2 bases had no gene match. The CDR3 covers 14 residues. Germline-derived CDR1 and CDR2 are MNHNS and SASEGT. CDR3 nucleotide sequence: TGTGCCAGCAGTGAAAAGACTAGCGGAGAGACCCAGTACTTC. Its translation is CASSEKTSGETQYF.

The chain links TRBV6-1 to TRBJ2-7; D is possibly TRBD2 (5 bases). Trimming left V 5 bases short and J 0 bases short, with 14 bases between. The germline CDR1 and CDR2 sequences are MNHNS and SASEGT. The CDR3 runs 15 residues. The DNA for the CDR3 is TGTGCCAGCAGTACTAGGGCCCAAACCTCCTACGAGCAGTACTTC. Its translation is CASSTRAQTSYEQYF.

The chain is built from TRBV7-8 and TRBJ2-5; D gene ambiguous. CDR1 and CDR2 (germline): SGHVS, FQNEAQ. CDR3 length: 12 amino acids. V lost 5 bases to trimming and J lost 7 bases, with 11 bases between them. CDR3 DNA sequence: TGTGCCAGCAGCCCGTCCCTTGGGACCCAGTACTTC. Amino acids: CASSPSLGTQYF.

This sequence joins TRBV18 and TRBJ2-7, with D uncertain. From germline, CDR1 is KGHSH and CDR2 LQKENI. Trimming cost V 2 bases and J 9 bases, with 26 bases left between them. The CDR3 has 17 amino acids. CDR3: CASSPFVVGQDPGGQYF. CDR3 DNA sequence: TGTGCCAGCTCACCATTTGTCGTCGGGCAGGACCCAGGCGGGCAGTACTTC.

This sequence joins TRBV6-1 and TRBJ2-7; 7 positions agree with TRBD1. Germline-derived CDR1 and CDR2 are MNHNS and SASEGT. The CDR3 covers 14 residues. The V segment lost 2 bases and the J segment 6 bases; nucleotides outside the gene matches: 7. The CDR3 DNA reads as TGTGCCAGCAGTGAACGGCAGGGGGTGAGCGAGCAGTACTTC. This encodes CASSERQGVSEQYF.

J is TRBJ2-3 and V is TRBV5-5, with a possible D match to TRBD1 (6 bases). Germline CDR1 and CDR2: SGHKS and YYEKEE (reference sequence). CDR3 length: 16 amino acids. V lost 5 bases to trimming and J lost 6 bases, with 22 bases between them. CDR3: CASSSGTLPWWDTQYF. The CDR3, as DNA: TGTGCCAGCAGTTCCGGGACACTCCCATGGTGGGATACGCAGTATTTT. Combining the CDR3 with reference TRBV5-5 and TRBJ2-3 gives the whole variable domain DAGVTQSPTHLIKTRGQQVTLRCSPISGHKSVSWYQQVLGQGPQFIFQYYEKEERGRGNFPDRFSARQFPNYSSELNVNALLLGDSALYLCASSSGTLPWWDTQYFGPGTRLTVL.

V usage is TRBV2 and J usage is TRBJ2-5, with a possible D match to TRBD1 (5 bases). This CDR3 is built from 13 residues. The ends were cut back, 3 bases at V and 12 bases at J, with 17 bases in the middle. Looked up from germline, CDR1 is SNHLY and CDR2 is FYNNEI. The CDR3 loop is CASSERKGAGKYF. The CDR3 DNA sequence: TGTGCCAGCAGTGAGCGCAAGGGCGCAGGGAAGTACTTC.

This chain connects TRBV5-4 to TRBJ2-5; 12 positions agree with TRBD2. The V segment lost 3 bases and the J segment 4 bases; nucleotides outside the gene matches: 13. Germline CDR1 and CDR2: SGHNT and YYREEE (reference sequence). The CDR3 runs 18 residues. The CDR3 region is CASSSPRGLAGGGETQYF. Here the CDR3 DNA reads TGTGCCAGCAGCTCCCCGAGGGGGCTAGCGGGAGGGGGAGAGACCCAGTACTTC.

The chain has TRBV10-3 and TRBJ2-3; no firm D call. Trimming cost V 2 bases and J 0 bases, with 9 bases left between them. Germline V lookup: CDR1 ENHRY, CDR2 SYGVKD. The CDR3 is 15 residues long. This chain's CDR3 is CAISERAASTDTQYF. The CDR3 DNA reads TGTGCCATCAGTGAGAGGGCAGCTAGCACAGATACGCAGTATTTT.

The CDR3 region is CASSLLTYNTEAFF. The CDR3 DNA reads TGTGCCAGCAGCCTGTTGACTTACAACACTGAAGCTTTCTTT. The chain is built from TRBV7-9 and TRBJ1-1; the D is unclear. Trimming shortened V by 5 bases and J by 2 bases, and 12 bases separated the two germline ends. The CDR3 sequence is 14 residues long. CDR1 and CDR2 (germline): SEHNR, FQNEAQ (reference sequence).

The count of this clone is one. The chain is built from TRBV5-1 and TRBJ2-1, with 9 bases fitting TRBD1. From germline, CDR1 is SGHRS and CDR2 YFSETQ. This CDR3 spans 15 amino acids. Losses at the gene ends were 4 bases for V and 4 bases for J; bases not matched to a gene: 6. CDR3 DNA sequence: TGCGCCAGCAGCCCGGGCGGGACAGGGTACAATGAGCAGTTCTTC. This gives the protein CASSPGGTGYNEQFF. Full variable domain (outside the CDR3, taken from reference TRBV5-1 and TRBJ2-1): KAGVTQTPRYLIKTRGQQVTLSCSPISGHRSVSWYQQTPGQGLQFLFEYFSETQRNKGNFPGRFSGRQFSNSRSEMNVSTLELGDSALYLCASSPGGTGYNEQFFGPGTRLTVL.

CDR3 residues: CASSQDDTRELSDQPQHF. Here the CDR3 DNA reads TGTGCCAGCAGCCAAGATGACACCAGGGAGCTATCGGATCAGCCCCAGCATTTT. This chain connects TRBV14 to TRBJ1-5; tentatively, D is TRBD1 (5 bases). The CDR3 spans 18 residues. Germline V gives CDR1 SGHDN, CDR2 FVKESK. The V and J ends lost 0 bases and 5 bases respectively, with 20 bases between them.

J is TRBJ2-7 and V is TRBV11-1, with 8 bases fitting TRBD1. This CDR3 is 14 amino acids long. After removal of 7 bases from V and 4 bases from J, the junction contained 9 bases not matched to a gene. Germline V CDR1 and CDR2: SGHAT, FQDESV (reference sequence). CDR3 sequence: CASTRQGTLYEQYF. The CDR3 DNA sequence: TGTGCCAGCACCCGACAGGGGACGCTGTACGAGCAGTACTTC. Complete variable domain (other parts from reference TRBV11-1 and TRBJ2-7): EAEVAQSPRYKITEKSQAVAFWCDPISGHATLYWYRQILGQGPELLVQFQDESVVDDSQLPKDRFSAERLKGVDSTLKIQPAELGDSAMYLCASTRQGTLYEQYFGPGTRLTVT.

V and J are TRBV5-1 and TRBJ2-5; tentative D call: TRBD1 (5 bases). The CDR3 has 14 amino acids. Looked up from germline, CDR1 is SGHRS and CDR2 is YFSETQ. V was trimmed by 1 base and J by 1 base, leaving 8 bases between them. The CDR3 DNA sequence: TGCGCCAGCAGCTTGTGGGGCAGCCAAGAGACCCAGTACTTC. Translation: CASSLWGSQETQYF.

The chain is built from TRBV20-1 and TRBJ1-2; a weak D match, TRBD1 (6 bases). CDR1 is DFQATT, CDR2 SNEGSKA, per germline (reference sequence). V was clipped by 3 bases and J by 8 bases, with 10 bases between them. CDR3 length equals 11 residues. CDR3 amino acids: CSARAQGGYTF. CDR3 nucleotide sequence: TGCAGTGCTAGGGCCCAGGGGGGCTACACCTTC.